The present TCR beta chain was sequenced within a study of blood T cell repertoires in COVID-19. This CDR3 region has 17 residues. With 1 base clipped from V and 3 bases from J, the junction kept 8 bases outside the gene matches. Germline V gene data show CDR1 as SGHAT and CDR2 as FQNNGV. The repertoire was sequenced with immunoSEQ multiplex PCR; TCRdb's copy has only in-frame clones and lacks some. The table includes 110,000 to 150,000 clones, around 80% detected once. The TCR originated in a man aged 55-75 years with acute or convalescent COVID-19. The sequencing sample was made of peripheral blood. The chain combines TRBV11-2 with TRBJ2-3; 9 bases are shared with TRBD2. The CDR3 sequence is CASSLGSSGRGTDTQYF. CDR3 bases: TGTGCCAGCAGCTTAGGTAGTAGCGGGAGAGGGACAGATACGCAGTATTTT. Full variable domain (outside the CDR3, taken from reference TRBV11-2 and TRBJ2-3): EAGVAQSPRYKIIEKRQSVAFWCNPISGHATLYWYQQILGQGPKLLIQFQNNGVVDDSQLPKDRFSAERLKGVDSTLKIQPAKLEDSAVYLCASSLGSSGRGTDTQYFGPGTRLTVL.